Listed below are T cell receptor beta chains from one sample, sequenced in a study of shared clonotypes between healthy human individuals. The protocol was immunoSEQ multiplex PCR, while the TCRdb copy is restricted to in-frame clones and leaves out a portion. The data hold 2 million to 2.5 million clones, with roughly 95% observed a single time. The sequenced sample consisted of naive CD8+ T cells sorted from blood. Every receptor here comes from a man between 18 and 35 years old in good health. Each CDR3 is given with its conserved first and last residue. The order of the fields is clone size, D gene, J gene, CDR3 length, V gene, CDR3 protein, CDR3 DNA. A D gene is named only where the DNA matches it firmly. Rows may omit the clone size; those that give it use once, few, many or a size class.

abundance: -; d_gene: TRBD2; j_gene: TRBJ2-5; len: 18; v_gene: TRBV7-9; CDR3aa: CASSPEAGGPLYQETQYF; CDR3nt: TGTGCCAGCAGCCCAGAAGCGGGGGGGCCCCTGTACCAAGAGACCCAGTACTTC
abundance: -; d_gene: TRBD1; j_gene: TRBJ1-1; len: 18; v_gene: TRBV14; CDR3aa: CASSQDILTGDGDTEAFF; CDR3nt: TGTGCCAGCAGCCAAGACATTTTAACAGGGGACGGAGACACTGAAGCTTTCTTT
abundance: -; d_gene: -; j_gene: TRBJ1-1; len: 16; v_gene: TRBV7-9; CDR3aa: CASSLGGGRGNTEAFF; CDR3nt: TGTGCCAGCAGCTTAGGAGGAGGCAGAGGGAACACTGAAGCTTTCTTT
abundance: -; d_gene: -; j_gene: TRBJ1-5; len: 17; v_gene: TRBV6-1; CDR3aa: CASSGDSGTSGVQPQHF; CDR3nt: TGTGCCAGCAGTGGGGATTCCGGGACCTCTGGGGTTCAGCCCCAGCATTTT
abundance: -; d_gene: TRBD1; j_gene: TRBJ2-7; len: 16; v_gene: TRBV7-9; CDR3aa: CASSFGTGFDLIEQYF; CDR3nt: TGTGCCAGCAGCTTCGGGACAGGGTTCGACTTAATCGAGCAGTACTTC
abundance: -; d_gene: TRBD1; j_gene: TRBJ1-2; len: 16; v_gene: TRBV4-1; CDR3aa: CASSQEPGQGALGYTF; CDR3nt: TGCGCCAGCAGCCAGGAACCTGGACAGGGGGCCTTGGGCTACACCTTC
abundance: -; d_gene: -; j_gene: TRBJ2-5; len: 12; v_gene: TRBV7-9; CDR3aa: CASSPRIGTQYF; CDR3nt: TGTGCCAGCAGCCCTCGGATCGGGACCCAGTACTTC
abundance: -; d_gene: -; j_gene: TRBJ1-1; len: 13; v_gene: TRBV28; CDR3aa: CATHSGGAGEAFF; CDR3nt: TGTGCCACCCACTCGGGGGGAGCGGGCGAAGCTTTCTTT
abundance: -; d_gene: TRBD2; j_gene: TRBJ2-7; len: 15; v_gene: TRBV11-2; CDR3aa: CASSTGLAGYYEQYF; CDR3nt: TGTGCCAGCAGCACGGGACTAGCGGGATACTACGAGCAGTACTTC
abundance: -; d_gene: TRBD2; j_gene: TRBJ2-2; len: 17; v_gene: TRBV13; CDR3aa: CASSGYREGRNTGELFF; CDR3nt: TGTGCCAGCAGTGGGTACCGGGAGGGCCGGAACACCGGGGAGCTGTTTTTT
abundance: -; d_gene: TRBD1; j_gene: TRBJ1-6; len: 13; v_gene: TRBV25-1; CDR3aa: CASSAQGGSPLHF; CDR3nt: TGTGCCAGCAGTGCCCAGGGGGGTTCACCCCTCCACTTT
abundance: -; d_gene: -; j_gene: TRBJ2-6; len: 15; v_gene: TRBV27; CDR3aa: CASSPVISGANVLTF; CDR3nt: TGTGCCAGCAGCCCCGTGATCTCTGGGGCCAACGTCCTGACTTTC
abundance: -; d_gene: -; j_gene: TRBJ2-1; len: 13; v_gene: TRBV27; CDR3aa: CASSPIEGGEQFF; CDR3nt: TGTGCCAGCAGTCCTATCGAGGGGGGCGAGCAGTTCTTC
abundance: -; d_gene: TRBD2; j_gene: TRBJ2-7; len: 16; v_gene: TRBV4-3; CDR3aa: CASSQEAAGTVYEQYF; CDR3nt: TGCGCCAGCAGCCAAGAAGCAGCGGGAACGGTTTACGAGCAGTACTTC
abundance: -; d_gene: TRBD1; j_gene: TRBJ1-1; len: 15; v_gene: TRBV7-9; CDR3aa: CASSAGTGAYLEAFF; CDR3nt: TGTGCCAGCAGCGCCGGGACAGGGGCCTACCTTGAAGCTTTCTTT
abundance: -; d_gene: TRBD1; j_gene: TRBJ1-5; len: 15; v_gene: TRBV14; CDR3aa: CASSRMGQGGQPQHF; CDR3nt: TGTGCCAGCAGCCGAATGGGACAGGGAGGACAGCCCCAGCATTTT
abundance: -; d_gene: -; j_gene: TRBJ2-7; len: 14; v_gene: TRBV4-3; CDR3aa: CASSQDFTTYEQYF; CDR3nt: TGCGCCAGCAGCCAAGATTTTACAACCTACGAGCAGTACTTC
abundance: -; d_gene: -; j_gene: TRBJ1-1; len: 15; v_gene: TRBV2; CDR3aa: CASSALTHMNTEAFF; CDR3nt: TGTGCCAGCAGTGCATTGACCCACATGAACACTGAAGCTTTCTTT
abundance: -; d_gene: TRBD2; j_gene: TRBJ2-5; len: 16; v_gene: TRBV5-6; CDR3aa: CASSLAASGGEETQYF; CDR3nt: TGTGCCAGCAGCTTGGCCGCTAGCGGGGGGGAAGAGACCCAGTACTTC
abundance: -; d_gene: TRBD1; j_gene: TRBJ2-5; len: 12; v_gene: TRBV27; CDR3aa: CASRGQLETQYF; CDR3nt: TGTGCCAGTAGGGGGCAGCTCGAGACCCAGTACTTC
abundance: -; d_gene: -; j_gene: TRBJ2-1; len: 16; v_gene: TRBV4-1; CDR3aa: CASSQGNRIHNNEQFF; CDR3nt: TGCGCCAGCAGCCAAGGGAACAGGATTCATAACAATGAGCAGTTCTTC
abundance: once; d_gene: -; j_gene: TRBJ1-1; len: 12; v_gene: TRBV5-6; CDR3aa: CASSFGTSVAFF; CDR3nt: TGTGCCAGCAGCTTCGGGACAAGCGTGGCTTTCTTT
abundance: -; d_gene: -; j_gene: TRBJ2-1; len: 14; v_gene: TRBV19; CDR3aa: CASSIVAGYNEQFF; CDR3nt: TGTGCCAGTAGTATAGTGGCGGGATACAATGAGCAGTTCTTC
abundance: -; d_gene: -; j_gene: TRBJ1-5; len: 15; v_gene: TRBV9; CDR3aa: CASSVEGIPNQPQHF; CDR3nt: TGTGCCAGCAGCGTAGAGGGCATCCCCAATCAGCCCCAGCATTTT
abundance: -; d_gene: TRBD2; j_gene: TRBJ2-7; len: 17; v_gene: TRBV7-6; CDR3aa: CASSLELSQGGAYEQYF; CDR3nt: TGTGCCAGCAGCTTAGAGTTGAGCCAGGGAGGGGCCTACGAGCAGTACTTC
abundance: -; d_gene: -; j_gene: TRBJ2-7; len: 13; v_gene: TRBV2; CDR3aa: CASSAAVSYEQYF; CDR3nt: TGTGCCAGCAGTGCTGCAGTGTCTTACGAGCAGTACTTC
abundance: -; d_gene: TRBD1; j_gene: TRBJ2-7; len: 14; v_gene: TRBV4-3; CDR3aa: CASSDRDRAHEQYF; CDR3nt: TGCGCCAGCAGCGACCGGGACAGGGCCCACGAGCAGTACTTC
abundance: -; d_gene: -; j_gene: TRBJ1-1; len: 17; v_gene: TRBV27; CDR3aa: CASSLIGPGEWHTEAFF; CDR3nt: TGTGCCAGCAGTTTAATCGGGCCAGGGGAGTGGCACACTGAAGCTTTCTTT
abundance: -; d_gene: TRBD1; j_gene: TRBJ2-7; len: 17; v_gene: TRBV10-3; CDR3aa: CAISEAPHGQDANEQYF; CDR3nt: TGTGCCATCAGTGAGGCTCCCCACGGACAGGACGCCAACGAGCAGTACTTC
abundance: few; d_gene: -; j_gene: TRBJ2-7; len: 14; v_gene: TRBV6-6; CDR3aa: CASSRRGHSYEQYF; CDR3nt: TGTGCCAGCAGTAGGAGGGGACACTCCTACGAGCAGTACTTC
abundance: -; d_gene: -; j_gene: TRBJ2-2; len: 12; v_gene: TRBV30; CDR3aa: CAWIPGAGELFF; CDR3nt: TGTGCCTGGATCCCGGGGGCCGGGGAGCTGTTTTTT
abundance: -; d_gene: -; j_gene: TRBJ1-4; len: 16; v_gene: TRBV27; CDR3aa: CASSLSPGSMDEKLFF; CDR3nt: TGTGCCAGCAGTTTATCCCCTGGGAGTATGGATGAAAAACTGTTTTTT
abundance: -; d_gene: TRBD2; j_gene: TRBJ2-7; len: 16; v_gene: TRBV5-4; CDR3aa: CASSSRTSGGAYEQYF; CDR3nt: TGTGCCAGCAGCTCACGGACTAGCGGGGGGGCCTACGAGCAGTACTTC
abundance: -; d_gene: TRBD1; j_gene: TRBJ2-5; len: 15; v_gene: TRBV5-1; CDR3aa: CASSEPTGGTETQYF; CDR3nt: TGCGCCAGCAGCGAACCGACAGGGGGAACAGAGACCCAGTACTTC
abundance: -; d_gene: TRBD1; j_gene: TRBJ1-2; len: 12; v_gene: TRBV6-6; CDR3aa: CASRHRGDGYTF; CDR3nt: TGTGCCAGCAGACACAGGGGGGATGGCTACACCTTC
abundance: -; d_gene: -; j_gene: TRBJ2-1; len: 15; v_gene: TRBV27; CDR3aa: CASSLGDAGYNEQFF; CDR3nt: TGTGCCAGCAGTTTAGGGGACGCAGGCTACAATGAGCAGTTCTTC
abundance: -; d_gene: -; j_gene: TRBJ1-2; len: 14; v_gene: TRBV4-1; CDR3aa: CASSQETGGFGYTF; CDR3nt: TGCGCCAGCAGCCAAGAAACCGGGGGTTTCGGCTACACCTTC
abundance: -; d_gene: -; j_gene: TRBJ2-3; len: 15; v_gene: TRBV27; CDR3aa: CASSWGSELEDTQYF; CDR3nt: TGTGCCAGCAGTTGGGGGTCCGAGCTCGAAGATACGCAGTATTTT
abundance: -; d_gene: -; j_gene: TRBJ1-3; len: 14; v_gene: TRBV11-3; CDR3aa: CASSLDFFGNTIYF; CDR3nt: TGTGCCAGCAGCTTAGATTTCTTTGGAAACACCATATATTTT
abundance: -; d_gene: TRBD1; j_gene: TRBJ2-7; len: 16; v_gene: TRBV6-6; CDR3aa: CASSYDQQGPLYEQYF; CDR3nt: TGTGCCAGCAGTTATGACCAACAGGGGCCCCTCTACGAGCAGTACTTC
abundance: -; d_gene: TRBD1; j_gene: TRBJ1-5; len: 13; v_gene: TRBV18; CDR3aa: CASSPGQYQPQHF; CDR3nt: TGTGCCAGCTCACCGGGACAGTATCAGCCCCAGCATTTT
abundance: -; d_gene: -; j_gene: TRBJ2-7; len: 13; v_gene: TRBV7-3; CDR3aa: CASSLTSSYEQYF; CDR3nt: TGTGCCAGCAGCCTGACAAGCTCCTACGAGCAGTACTTC
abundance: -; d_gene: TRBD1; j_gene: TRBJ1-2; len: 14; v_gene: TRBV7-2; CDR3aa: CASSLGTGGSGYTF; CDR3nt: TGTGCCAGCAGCTTAGGGACAGGGGGAAGTGGCTACACCTTC
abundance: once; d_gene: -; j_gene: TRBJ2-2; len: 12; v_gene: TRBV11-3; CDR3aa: CASSLEFGELFF; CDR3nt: TGTGCCAGCAGCTTAGAATTCGGGGAGCTGTTTTTT
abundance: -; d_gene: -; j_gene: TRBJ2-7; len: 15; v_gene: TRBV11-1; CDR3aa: CASSFVRGLSYEQYF; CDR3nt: TGTGCCAGCAGCTTTGTTCGGGGCCTTTCCTACGAGCAGTACTTC
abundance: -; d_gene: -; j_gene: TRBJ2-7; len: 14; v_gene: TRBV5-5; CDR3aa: CASSLDGSSYEQYF; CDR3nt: TGTGCCAGCAGCCTGGACGGAAGCTCCTACGAGCAGTACTTC
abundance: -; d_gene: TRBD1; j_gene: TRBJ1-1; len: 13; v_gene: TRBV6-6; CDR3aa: CASKPQGATEAFF; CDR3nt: TGTGCCAGCAAACCACAGGGGGCCACTGAAGCTTTCTTT
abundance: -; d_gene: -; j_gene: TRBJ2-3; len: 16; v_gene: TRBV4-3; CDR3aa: CASSQDITSEGDTQYF; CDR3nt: TGCGCCAGCAGCCAAGATATAACTAGTGAAGGGGATACGCAGTATTTT
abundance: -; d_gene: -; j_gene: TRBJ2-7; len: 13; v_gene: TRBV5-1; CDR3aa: CASSLRLDSEQYF; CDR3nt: TGCGCCAGCAGCTTGCGCCTAGACTCCGAGCAGTACTTC
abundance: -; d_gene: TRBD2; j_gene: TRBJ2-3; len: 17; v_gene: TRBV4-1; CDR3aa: CASSHPSGGPPADTQYF; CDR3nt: TGCGCCAGCAGCCACCCTAGCGGGGGACCCCCCGCAGATACGCAGTATTTT
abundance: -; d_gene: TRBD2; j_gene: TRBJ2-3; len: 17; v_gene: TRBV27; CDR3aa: CASSHTGTSGRTDTQYF; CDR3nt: TGTGCCAGCAGTCATACGGGGACTAGCGGGCGCACAGATACGCAGTATTTT
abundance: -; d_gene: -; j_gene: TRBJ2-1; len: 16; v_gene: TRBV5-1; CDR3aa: CASSLEASGAYNEQFF; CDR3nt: TGCGCCAGCAGCTTGGAAGCCTCAGGAGCTTACAATGAGCAGTTCTTC
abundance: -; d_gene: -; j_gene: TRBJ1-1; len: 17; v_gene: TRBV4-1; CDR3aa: CASSQVESASRGTEAFF; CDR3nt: TGCGCCAGCAGCCAAGTAGAAAGCGCCTCAAGGGGGACTGAAGCTTTCTTT